Below are 14 T cell receptor beta chains sequenced from a single sample in a study of T cells in Graves' hyperthyroidism and ophthalmopathy. Amplified TCR beta CDR3 regions came from RNA transcripts. The primer set for the first-round RT-PCR of the TCR CDR3 was HTBI. TCRdb reanalysed the multiplex PCR reads using MiXCR and keeps one entry per CDR3 protein. The sample has about 640,000 distinct CDR3 sequences; about 14% are singletons. Sequencing input: blood. The origin of the receptors is a woman in her fifties or sixties with Graves' ophthalmopathy.

The table lists this clonotype with many counts. The rearrangement links TRBV18 to TRBJ1-1, with a possible D match to TRBD1 (6 bases). Trimming removed 3 bases from V and 3 bases from J, with 14 bases in between. The CDR3 extends over 15 amino acids. Germline V lookup: CDR1 KGHSH, CDR2 LQKENI. As DNA, the CDR3 is TGTGCCAGCTCACCGTCCTTTTACAGGGACACTGAAGCTTTCTTT. Translation gives CASSPSFYRDTEAFF.

With respect to this clonotype: With a much larger clone just one base away, this may be a read error. The chain joins TRBV27 to TRBJ2-7; D remains unclear. The CDR3 is made up of 14 amino acids. Germline V CDR1 and CDR2: MNHEY, SMNVEV (reference sequence). Trimming shortened V by 3 bases and J by 2 bases, and 11 bases separated the two germline ends. The CDR3 here is CASSFRVTTYEQYF. The CDR3 DNA follows: TGTGCCAGCAGTTTCCGGGTCACTACCTACGAGCAGTACTTC.

CDR3 DNA sequence: TGCAGTGCTAAGGGGGAAGGAGGGATTGGGAGCAATCAGCCCCAGCATTTT. It yields the protein CSAKGEGGIGSNQPQHF. V gene TRBV20-1 combines with J gene TRBJ1-5; perhaps TRBD1 as D (6 bases). The CDR3 runs to 17 residues. The germline CDR1 and CDR2 sequences are DFQATT and SNEGSKA (reference sequence). With 4 bases removed from V and 1 base from J, the gap between germline ends came to 20 bases.

This clonotype appeared many times. The chain employs TRBV11-2 and TRBJ2-3; possibly TRBD2 for D (6 bases). Germline V gene data show CDR1 as SGHAT and CDR2 as FQNNGV. The CDR3 contains 15 residues. V lost 4 bases and J 9 bases, leaving 20 bases between the germline ends. The CDR3 here is CASSSVGTRTGTQYF. The CDR3 coding sequence is TGTGCCAGCAGCTCAGTTGGGACTCGCACAGGAACGCAGTATTTT.

A remark on this clonotype: A much bigger clone sits one base away, suggesting this may be a read error. V usage is TRBV9 and J usage is TRBJ2-5; D ambiguous. Looked up from germline, CDR1 is SGDLS and CDR2 is YYNGEE. The CDR3 extends over 14 amino acids. The CDR3 DNA sequence: TGTACCAGCAGCGTTTTCGGGCTAGAAGAGACCCAGTACTTC. This codes for CTSSVFGLEETQYF.

This clonotype occurred many times. This rearrangement joins TRBV12-3 or TRBV12-4 to TRBJ2-7, with a tentative D call TRBD1 (6 bases). The V end was cut by 1 base, the J end by 3 bases, with 10 bases between. The length of the CDR3 is 14 residues. The CDR3 region has the DNA TGTGCCAGCAGTTTAGGTCTCAGGGGCTACGAGCAGTACTTC. This codes for CASSLGLRGYEQYF.

V is TRBV5-1 and J is TRBJ1-1; TRBD1 is a possible D gene (5 bases). Germline CDR1 reads SGHRS; CDR2 reads YFSETQ. CDR3 length equals 16 residues. Trimming shortened V by 1 base and J by 1 base, and 14 bases separated the two germline ends. Here the CDR3 DNA reads TGCGCCAGCAGCTTGTGGGGGGGAGGTGGGAACACTGAAGCTTTCTTT. The encoded protein is CASSLWGGGGNTEAFF.

This clonotype occurred many times. The rearrangement links TRBV12-3 or TRBV12-4 to TRBJ2-7; TRBD2 matches 7 bases. The CDR3 covers 14 residues. Losses at the gene ends were 5 bases for V and 3 bases for J; bases not matched to a gene: 7. Here the CDR3 DNA reads TGTGCCAGCAGTGGAGGACTAGGGTACTACGAGCAGTACTTC. Residues: CASSGGLGYYEQYF.

The J gene is TRBJ1-4, the V gene TRBV6-1; the match to TRBD1 covers 8 bases. This CDR3 contains 14 residues. The germline V gene has CDR1 MNHNS and CDR2 SASEGT. The V and J ends lost 6 bases and 8 bases, in that order; junction bases with no gene match: 8. The CDR3 nucleotides read TGTGCCAGCAGCGGACAGGGTGGTGAGGAAAAACTGTTTTTT. Translated: CASSGQGGEEKLFF.

This clonotype has only a few counts. This chain uses TRBV5-1 with TRBJ2-1; D is unresolved. There are 12 residues in the CDR3. The ends were cut back, 4 bases at V and 7 bases at J, with 9 bases in the middle. Per the germline V gene, CDR1 is SGHRS and CDR2 is YFSETQ. The CDR3 DNA reads as TGCGCCAGCAGCCGTTATAGGAATGAGCAGTTCTTC. Its translation is CASSRYRNEQFF.

This clonotype was detected many times. This rearrangement joins TRBV7-9 to TRBJ2-1; 10 nucleotides match TRBD2. This CDR3 has 15 residues. Germline V gene data show CDR1 as SEHNR and CDR2 as FQNEAQ (reference sequence). V lost 2 bases, J lost 8 bases, and 6 bases stayed unmatched. CDR3 protein: CASSLTASGSDEQFF. CDR3 DNA: TGTGCCAGCAGCTTAACGGCTAGCGGGAGTGATGAGCAGTTCTTC.

The chain combines TRBV3-1 with TRBJ2-3, with TRBD2 matching 9 bases. The junction had 7 bases not matched to a gene; V was cut back by 3 bases and J by 0 bases. The CDR3 extends over 17 amino acids. The V gene's germline CDR1 is LGHDT and CDR2 YNNKEL (reference sequence). CDR3 coding DNA: TGTGCCAGCAGCCACCTTGGACTAGCGATAAGCACAGATACGCAGTATTTT. It is translated as CASSHLGLAISTDTQYF.

This clonotype appeared many times. The CDR3 DNA reads as TGTGCCACCAGTGATTCGAGGACAGCCGATCAGCCCCAGCATTTT. It is translated as CATSDSRTADQPQHF. The chain is built from TRBV24-1 and TRBJ1-5; TRBD1 is a possible D gene (6 bases). Between the trimmed V and J ends, which lost 2 bases and 5 bases, there was a span of 12 bases. The germline CDR1 and CDR2 sequences are KGHDR and SFDVKD. The CDR3 extends over 15 amino acids.

V usage is TRBV6-2 or TRBV6-3 and J usage is TRBJ2-7, with 7 positions matching TRBD2. The CDR3 has 15 amino acids. With V trimmed by 2 bases and J by 3 bases, 7 bases remained unmatched. The germline gives CDR1 MNHEY, CDR2 SVGEGT. The CDR3 is CASSYPPSGNYEQYF. Written as DNA, the CDR3 is TGTGCCAGCAGTTACCCTCCTAGCGGAAACTACGAGCAGTACTTC.